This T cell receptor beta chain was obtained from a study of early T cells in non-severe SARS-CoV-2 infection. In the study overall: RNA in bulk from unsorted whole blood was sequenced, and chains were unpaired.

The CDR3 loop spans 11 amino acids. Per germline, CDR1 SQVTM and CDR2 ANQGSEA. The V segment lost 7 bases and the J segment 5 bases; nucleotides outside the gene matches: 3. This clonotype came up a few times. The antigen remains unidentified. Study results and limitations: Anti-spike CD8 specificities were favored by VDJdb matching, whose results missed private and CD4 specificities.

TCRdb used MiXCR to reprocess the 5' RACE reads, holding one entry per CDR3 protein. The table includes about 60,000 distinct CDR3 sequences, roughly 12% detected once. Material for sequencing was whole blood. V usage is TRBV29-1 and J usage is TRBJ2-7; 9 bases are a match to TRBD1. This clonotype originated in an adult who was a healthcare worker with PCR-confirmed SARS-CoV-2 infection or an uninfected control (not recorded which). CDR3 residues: CSGGQGHEQYF. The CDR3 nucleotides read TGCAGCGGGGGACAGGGCCACGAGCAGTACTTC.